The 9 T cell receptor beta chains below all came from one sample that was sequenced in a study of spatial heterogeneity in lung cancer. TCRdb reanalysed the 5' RACE reads using MiXCR and keeps one entry per CDR3 protein. This table holds about 94,000 distinct CDR3 sequences, 19% found once. Time point here: blood at routine non-recurrence follow-up after resection. This sample comprised PBMCs, obtained at follow-up. These receptors all stem from a male donor with early-stage non-small cell lung cancer.

V is TRBV3-1 and J is TRBJ2-7; D is possibly TRBD2 (6 bases). V was pared by 3 bases and J by 6 bases, with 12 bases between. The CDR3 is 13 residues long. CDR1 and CDR2 from the germline V gene are LGHDT and YNNKEL (reference sequence). This CDR3 is CASSHGTAGEQYV. Here the CDR3 DNA reads TGTGCCAGCAGCCACGGGACTGCGGGCGAGCAGTACGTC.

This clonotype was seen a few times. DNA for the CDR3: TGTGCCATCAGTATGACAGGGCCTAACGACGAGCAGTACTTC. It is translated as CAISMTGPNDEQYF. The chain employs TRBV10-3 and TRBJ2-7; 7 bases map to TRBD1. The CDR3 contains 14 residues. Germline V CDR1 and CDR2: ENHRY, SYGVKD. The trim removed 5 bases at V and 5 bases at J, leaving 9 bases unmatched.

The chain has TRBV14 and TRBJ2-7; possible D gene TRBD2, 6 bases. Germline CDR1 reads SGHDN; CDR2 reads FVKESK. The CDR3 runs to 13 residues. V was shortened by 8 bases and J by 4 bases, with 15 bases between the two germline ends. CDR3 nucleotides: TGTGCCAGCGGTCACAGGACTATTTACGAGCAGTACTTC. Amino acids: CASGHRTIYEQYF.

This clonotype has only a few counts. V gene TRBV5-1 combines with J gene TRBJ1-2; no firm D call. Germline assignment: CDR1 SGHRS and CDR2 YFSETQ. The CDR3 is 15 amino acids. The V gene lost 0 bases and the J gene lost 4 bases, with 13 bases spanning the gap. The CDR3 DNA reads TGCGCCAGCAGCTTGGAGAGTGCGGGTTCCTATGGCTACACCTTC. Translating it yields CASSLESAGSYGYTF.

There are a few counts of this clonotype. This CDR3 is CATSIDRAARELFF. The CDR3 coding sequence is TGTGCCACCAGCATTGACAGGGCCGCCAGGGAGCTGTTTTTT. The genes are TRBV15 and TRBJ2-2; TRBD1 matches 7 bases. The CDR3 consists of 14 residues. V was pared by 4 bases and J by 9 bases, with 8 bases of the junction left unmatched. Germline V gene sequence: CDR1 LNHNV, CDR2 YYDKDF (reference sequence).

This clonotype was detected only a few times. The chain combines TRBV20-1 with TRBJ2-7; D is possibly TRBD1 or TRBD2 (6 bases each). CDR3 length: 20 residues. Looked up from germline, CDR1 is DFQATT and CDR2 is SNEGSKA (reference sequence). The V end lost 0 bases, the J end lost 0 bases, and 27 bases lay between the germline ends. The CDR3 is CSARERVGGLGLMNSYEQYV. Written as DNA, the CDR3 is TGCAGTGCTAGAGAAAGAGTTGGGGGGCTGGGTCTGATGAACTCCTACGAGCAGTACGTC.

The table lists this clonotype with a few counts. The chain uses TRBV2 and TRBJ2-2; 8 nucleotides agree with TRBD2. In germline, CDR1 is SNHLY, CDR2 FYNNEI. V was pared by 6 bases and J by 3 bases, with 3 bases of the junction left unmatched. CDR3 size: 14 residues. The CDR3 bases are TGTGCCAGCAGCCTGACTAGCGACACCGGGGAGCTGTTTTTT. Its protein is CASSLTSDTGELFF. Based on the CDR3 plus reference TRBV2 and TRBJ2-2, the full variable domain is EPEVTQTPSHQVTQMGQEVILRCVPISNHLYFYWYRQILGQKVEFLVSFYNNEISEKSEIFDDQFSVERPDGSNFTLKIRSTKLEDSAMYFCASSLTSDTGELFFGEGSRLTVL.

The J gene is TRBJ2-1, the V gene TRBV11-2; 7 positions agree with TRBD2. Germline trimming cut 4 bases from V and 5 bases from J; bases unmatched to any gene: 14. Per germline, CDR1 SGHAT and CDR2 FQNNGV. The CDR3 runs 17 residues. The CDR3, as DNA: TGTGCCAGCAGCTCCCCCTCTTCGAGCGGGGAAAACAATGAGCAGTTCTTC. Amino acid sequence: CASSSPSSSGENNEQFF.

This clonotype has more than one count but fewer than ten. The chain employs TRBV7-8 and TRBJ2-1; no definite D call. Germline V gene data show CDR1 as SGHVS and CDR2 as FQNEAQ. The CDR3 totals 15 residues. The V and J ends lost 1 base and 4 bases respectively, with 11 bases between them. The CDR3 DNA follows: TGTGCCAGCAGCTTAGAACGGTTAGTATACAATGAGCAGTTCTTC. This codes for CASSLERLVYNEQFF.